This is a list of T cell receptor beta chains from one sample in a study of blood T cell repertoires in COVID-19. Only in-frame clones appear in the TCRdb table, and some are missing; sequencing was by immunoSEQ multiplex PCR. The table shows 360,000 or so clones, with about 90% occurring only once. Sequenced: PBMCs or T cells enriched from blood (not recorded which). The receptor set was obtained from a woman aged 25 to 39 who had recovered from COVID-19. Each CDR3 is given with its conserved first and last residue. The D gene is left open where the match is weak. Clone size is shown for a subset of rows, as once, few, many or a class of expanded clone.

V gene: TRBV9
J gene: TRBJ2-5
D gene: TRBD2
CDR3 length: 17
clone size: -
CDR3 DNA: TGTGCCAGCAGCGTAGGCAGCCGACTAGCGGGGGGAGAGACCCAGTACTTC
CDR3 protein: CASSVGSRLAGGETQYF

V gene: TRBV2
J gene: TRBJ1-6
D gene: -
CDR3 length: 19
clone size: once
CDR3 DNA: TGTGCCAGCAGCCGCGAGGCGACAGAATCGAGCTCCTATAATTCACCCCTCCACTTT
CDR3 protein: CASSREATESSSYNSPLHF

V gene: TRBV11-2
J gene: TRBJ2-1
D gene: TRBD2
CDR3 length: 13
clone size: -
CDR3 DNA: TGTGCCAGCAGCTTCCTAGCGGGAGGTGAGCAGTTCTTC
CDR3 protein: CASSFLAGGEQFF

V gene: TRBV9
J gene: TRBJ2-7
D gene: TRBD1
CDR3 length: 16
clone size: -
CDR3 DNA: TGTGCCAGCAGCGTAGCCCCGACAGGGGTCTACTACGAGCAGTACTTC
CDR3 protein: CASSVAPTGVYYEQYF

V gene: TRBV5-4
J gene: TRBJ2-5
D gene: TRBD1
CDR3 length: 15
clone size: -
CDR3 DNA: TGTGCCAGCAGCGGGAAAGGACAGGAGCAAGAGACCCAGTACTTC
CDR3 protein: CASSGKGQEQETQYF

V gene: TRBV6-2/TRBV6-3
J gene: TRBJ2-7
D gene: TRBD1
CDR3 length: 15
clone size: -
CDR3 DNA: TGTGCCAGCAGCCAACGGACAGGGCCTACCTACGAGCAGTACTTC
CDR3 protein: CASSQRTGPTYEQYF

V gene: TRBV4-1
J gene: TRBJ1-2
D gene: -
CDR3 length: 14
clone size: -
CDR3 DNA: TGCGCCAGCAGCCAGGGACAACTTAACTATGGCTACACCTTC
CDR3 protein: CASSQGQLNYGYTF

V gene: TRBV30
J gene: TRBJ1-6
D gene: TRBD1
CDR3 length: 16
clone size: -
CDR3 DNA: TGTGCCTGGAGTGTACAGGGGTCTTCCTATAATTCACCCCTCCACTTT
CDR3 protein: CAWSVQGSSYNSPLHF

V gene: TRBV29-1
J gene: TRBJ2-7
D gene: -
CDR3 length: 13
clone size: -
CDR3 DNA: TGCAGCGCCGCTAGCGACAGCTCCTACGAGCAGTACTTC
CDR3 protein: CSAASDSSYEQYF

V gene: TRBV2
J gene: TRBJ1-4
D gene: -
CDR3 length: 15
clone size: -
CDR3 DNA: TGTGCCAGCAGTGAGGGCAGAATCAAGAGTGAAAAACTGTTTTTT
CDR3 protein: CASSEGRIKSEKLFF

V gene: TRBV3-1/TRBV3-2
J gene: TRBJ2-7
D gene: -
CDR3 length: 14
clone size: -
CDR3 DNA: TGTGCCAGCAGCCAAGGCGGCAGGGGTCACGAGCAGTACTTC
CDR3 protein: CASSQGGRGHEQYF

V gene: TRBV5-1
J gene: TRBJ2-7
D gene: -
CDR3 length: 16
clone size: -
CDR3 DNA: TGCGCCAGCAGCCTAGACTCGGCACAACTGGTCTACGAGCAGTACTTC
CDR3 protein: CASSLDSAQLVYEQYF

V gene: TRBV6-5
J gene: TRBJ1-2
D gene: -
CDR3 length: 13
clone size: -
CDR3 DNA: TGTGCCAGCAGTCCCCACCCAAATCGGGGCTACACCTTC
CDR3 protein: CASSPHPNRGYTF

V gene: TRBV14
J gene: TRBJ1-1
D gene: -
CDR3 length: 13
clone size: -
CDR3 DNA: TGTGCCAGCAGCCATTCAGGGAACACTGAAGCTTTCTTT
CDR3 protein: CASSHSGNTEAFF

V gene: TRBV4-1
J gene: TRBJ1-1
D gene: -
CDR3 length: 14
clone size: -
CDR3 DNA: TGCGCCAGCAGCCAGGCCACAGGGTATACTGAAGCTTTCTTT
CDR3 protein: CASSQATGYTEAFF

V gene: TRBV7-9
J gene: TRBJ2-7
D gene: -
CDR3 length: 12
clone size: few
CDR3 DNA: TGTGCCAGCAGCTTAGCGAGGAGCGAGCAGTACTTC
CDR3 protein: CASSLARSEQYF

V gene: TRBV4-1
J gene: TRBJ2-7
D gene: TRBD1
CDR3 length: 15
clone size: -
CDR3 DNA: TGCGCCAGCAGCCAAGTTGGGACAGCGACCTACGAGCAGTACTTC
CDR3 protein: CASSQVGTATYEQYF

V gene: TRBV5-1
J gene: TRBJ1-6
D gene: -
CDR3 length: 14
clone size: -
CDR3 DNA: TGCGCCAGCAGCTTGTCCGGGTATAATTCACCCCTCCACTTT
CDR3 protein: CASSLSGYNSPLHF

V gene: TRBV5-4
J gene: TRBJ1-2
D gene: -
CDR3 length: 15
clone size: -
CDR3 DNA: TGTGCCAGCAGCCCCGATCCGGACGGGGTTGAGGGCTACACCTTC
CDR3 protein: CASSPDPDGVEGYTF

V gene: TRBV29-1
J gene: TRBJ2-3
D gene: TRBD2
CDR3 length: 14
clone size: -
CDR3 DNA: TGCAGCGTGGTCTGGGACTACTACACAGATACGCAGTATTTT
CDR3 protein: CSVVWDYYTDTQYF

V gene: TRBV3-1/TRBV3-2
J gene: TRBJ1-1
D gene: -
CDR3 length: 15
clone size: -
CDR3 DNA: TGTGCCAGCAGCCGGCGCGAGGCCTTGAACACTGAAGCTTTCTTT
CDR3 protein: CASSRREALNTEAFF

V gene: TRBV5-1
J gene: TRBJ2-5
D gene: -
CDR3 length: 13
clone size: -
CDR3 DNA: TGCGCCAGCAGCTTGGATCCCGGGGAGACCCAGTACTTC
CDR3 protein: CASSLDPGETQYF

V gene: TRBV15
J gene: TRBJ1-1
D gene: TRBD1
CDR3 length: 14
clone size: -
CDR3 DNA: TGTGCCACCAGCAGCTCCGACAGGGAGACTGAAGCTTTCTTT
CDR3 protein: CATSSSDRETEAFF

V gene: TRBV7-2
J gene: TRBJ2-1
D gene: TRBD2
CDR3 length: 12
clone size: -
CDR3 DNA: TGTGCCAGCAGTTTTAGCGGGGGGGAGCAGTTCTTC
CDR3 protein: CASSFSGGEQFF

V gene: TRBV12-3/TRBV12-4
J gene: TRBJ1-2
D gene: -
CDR3 length: 13
clone size: -
CDR3 DNA: TGTGCCAGCAGTTTTGGACAGTTCTATGGCTACACCTTC
CDR3 protein: CASSFGQFYGYTF

V gene: TRBV19
J gene: TRBJ1-4
D gene: TRBD1
CDR3 length: 21
clone size: -
CDR3 DNA: TGTGCCAGTACCCCAAGCAAAGGGACAGGACGACTTGGGGCAACTAATGAAAAACTGTTTTTT
CDR3 protein: CASTPSKGTGRLGATNEKLFF

V gene: TRBV13
J gene: TRBJ2-7
D gene: -
CDR3 length: 13
clone size: -
CDR3 DNA: TGTGCCAGCAGCCAGGGTCTCTCCTACGAGCAGTACTTC
CDR3 protein: CASSQGLSYEQYF

V gene: TRBV4-1
J gene: TRBJ2-5
D gene: -
CDR3 length: 15
clone size: -
CDR3 DNA: TGCGCCAGCAGCCAAGTGGCGGGAAGTCAAGAGACCCAGTACTTC
CDR3 protein: CASSQVAGSQETQYF

V gene: TRBV3-1/TRBV3-2
J gene: TRBJ2-7
D gene: TRBD1
CDR3 length: 13
clone size: -
CDR3 DNA: TGTGCCAGCAGCCACGGGACAGGGGCCGAGCAGTACTTC
CDR3 protein: CASSHGTGAEQYF

V gene: TRBV12-3/TRBV12-4
J gene: TRBJ1-2
D gene: -
CDR3 length: 12
clone size: -
CDR3 DNA: TGTGCCAGCAGTTTGGCGGGGGTAGGCTACACCTTC
CDR3 protein: CASSLAGVGYTF